This T cell receptor (beta chain) was profiled in a study of cytomegalovirus exposure and HLA in healthy donors. Study observations and caveats: According to a subsequent analysis, TCR clusters identified in the first cohort showed a tendency to co-occur across the approximately 110 validation repertoires. Cytomegalovirus-associated status was assigned to roughly 160 TCR beta chains.

Sequencing was performed with immunoSEQ multiplex PCR; in TCRdb, only in-frame clones are kept and a portion is missing. The repertoire holds around 190,000 clones, with roughly 86% as singletons. Details on this clone: The antigen is not known.

The V end lost 2 bases, the J end lost 6 bases, and 8 bases lay between the germline ends. In germline, CDR1 is KGHSH, CDR2 LQKENI. The CDR3 loop spans 13 amino acids. This TCR came from a man aged 30 to 45 in good health and CMV-seropositive. V is TRBV18 and J is TRBJ2-1; a possible D gene is TRBD2 (6 bases). Sequenced sample: PBMCs. In nucleotides, the CDR3 is TGTGCCAGCTCACCAAGGGGACTCAATGAGCAGTTCTTC. Encoded protein: CASSPRGLNEQFF.